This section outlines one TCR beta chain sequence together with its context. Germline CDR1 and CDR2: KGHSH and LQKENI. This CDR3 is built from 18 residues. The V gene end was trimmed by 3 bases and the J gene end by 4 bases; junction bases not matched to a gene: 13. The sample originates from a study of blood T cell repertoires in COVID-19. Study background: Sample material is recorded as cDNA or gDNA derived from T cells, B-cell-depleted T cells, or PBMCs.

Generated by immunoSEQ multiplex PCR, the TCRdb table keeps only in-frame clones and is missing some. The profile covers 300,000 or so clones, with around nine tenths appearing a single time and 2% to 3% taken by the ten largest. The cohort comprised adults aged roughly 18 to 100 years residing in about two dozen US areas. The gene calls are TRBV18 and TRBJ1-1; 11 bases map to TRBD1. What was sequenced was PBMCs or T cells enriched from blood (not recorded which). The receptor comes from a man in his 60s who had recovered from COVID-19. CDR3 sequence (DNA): TGTGCCAGCTCACCCCCGGGGACAGGGGGTTTCGGCGGCACTGAAGCTTTCTTT. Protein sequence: CASSPPGTGGFGGTEAFF.